The 21 T cell receptor beta chains in this list originate from one sample, sequenced in a study of cytomegalovirus exposure and HLA in healthy donors. TCRdb's table, derived via immunoSEQ multiplex PCR, lists solely in-frame clones and lacks some. The profile covers under 140,000 clones, with 85% to 90% appearing a single time and 1.4% taken by the ten largest. Sequencing was done on a sample of PBMCs. These receptor sequences come from a woman aged 25 to 39 in good health and CMV-seropositive.

Only one count was recorded for this clone. The genes are TRBV20-1 and TRBJ2-3, with D uncertain. Trimming removed 5 bases from V and 6 bases from J, with 9 bases in between. Per the germline V gene, CDR1 is DFQATT and CDR2 is SNEGSKA (reference sequence). This CDR3 is built from 11 residues. For the CDR3, the DNA is TGCAGTGCTCGTACCGGGGATACGCAGTATTTT. Encoded protein: CSARTGDTQYF.

The chain combines TRBV6-5 with TRBJ2-7; 7 bases are shared with TRBD1. V trimming: 5 bases; J trimming: 2 bases; junction bases outside the gene matches: 9. Germline V gene data show CDR1 as MNHEY and CDR2 as SVGAGI. CDR3 size: 15 residues. The CDR3, as DNA: TGTGCCAGCAGTCTCGCGACAGGGATTACCTACGAGCAGTACTTC. Its translation is CASSLATGITYEQYF.

The J gene is TRBJ2-7, the V gene TRBV2; maybe TRBD1 (5 bases). The CDR3 sequence is 13 residues long. V dropped 8 bases and J dropped 1 base, with 12 bases sitting between them. In germline, CDR1 is SNHLY, CDR2 FYNNEI. The CDR3 region is CASRPDTSYEQYF. CDR3 in DNA: TGTGCCAGCCGACCGGACACATCCTACGAGCAGTACTTC.

This chain links TRBV7-2 with TRBJ2-7, with 7 bases identical to TRBD2. CDR3 size: 15 residues. J gave up 1 base and V 5 bases, and 8 bases lay outside the gene matches. The germline gives CDR1 SGHTA, CDR2 FQGNSA. The CDR3 region has the DNA TGTGCCAGCAGCCTGCGGCGGGGGTCGTCCTACGAGCAGTACTTC. Protein sequence: CASSLRRGSSYEQYF.

The chain joins TRBV4-1 to TRBJ1-3; no reliable D call. The CDR3 has 14 residues. The V end lost 3 bases, the J end lost 1 base, and 7 bases lay between the germline ends. Germline loops: CDR1 MGHRA, CDR2 YSYEKL. For the CDR3, the DNA is TGCGCCAGCAGCCAGGCGGGGTCTGGAAACACCATATATTTT. Its protein is CASSQAGSGNTIYF.

This clone occurred once. This chain connects TRBV6-1 to TRBJ1-1; maybe TRBD1 (6 bases). Per the germline V gene, CDR1 is MNHNS and CDR2 is SASEGT. V lost 1 base and J 6 bases, leaving 12 bases between the germline ends. The CDR3 has 14 residues. CDR3 region: CASSEGQGRAEAFF. Written as DNA, the CDR3 is TGTGCCAGCAGTGAAGGGCAGGGGAGGGCTGAAGCTTTCTTT.

The chain carries TRBV7-3 and TRBJ2-2, with TRBD2 matching over 15 bases. V shed 4 bases and J 6 bases; nucleotides not matched to a gene: 9. CDR1 SGHTA and CDR2 FQGTGA come from the germline V gene. This CDR3 has 18 residues. CDR3 region: CASSSPGLAGGKAGELFF. The CDR3 coding sequence is TGTGCCAGCAGCTCGCCGGGACTAGCGGGAGGAAAGGCCGGGGAGCTGTTTTTT. Drawing the rest from reference TRBV7-3 and TRBJ2-2, the complete variable domain is GAGVSQTPSNKVTEKGKYVELRCDPISGHTALYWYRQSLGQGPEFLIYFQGTGAADDSGLPNDRFFAVRPEGSVSTLKIQRTERGDSAVYLCASSSPGLAGGKAGELFFGEGSRLTVL.

The chain links TRBV7-2 to TRBJ2-7; 7 bases fit TRBD1. The length of the CDR3 is 14 residues. The germline V gene encodes CDR1 SGHTA and CDR2 FQGNSA. The V segment lost 2 bases and the J segment 2 bases; nucleotides outside the gene matches: 3. The CDR3 coding sequence is TGTGCCAGCAGCTTACGACAGGGAGCCTACGAGCAGTACTTC. This sequence encodes CASSLRQGAYEQYF.

The chain uses TRBV7-8 and TRBJ2-3; D might be TRBD2 (6 bases). V shed 7 bases and J shed 0 bases, with 17 bases lying between them. Germline lookup yields CDR1 SGHVS and CDR2 FQNEAQ. The CDR3 consists of 16 residues. CDR3 region: CASTPRSRGSTDTQYF. CDR3 nucleotides: TGTGCCAGCACCCCCCGAAGCCGGGGGAGCACAGATACGCAGTATTTT. Together with reference TRBV7-8 and TRBJ2-3, the CDR3 gives the full variable domain: GAGVSQSPRYKVAKRGQDVALRCDPISGHVSLFWYQQALGQGPEFLTYFQNEAQLDKSGLPSDRFFAERPEGSVSTLKIQRTQQEDSAVYLCASTPRSRGSTDTQYFGPGTRLTVL.

The V gene is TRBV18, the J gene TRBJ2-7; 7 nucleotides line up with TRBD1. The CDR3 has 14 amino acids. The germline gives CDR1 KGHSH, CDR2 LQKENI. The V segment lost 0 bases and the J segment 7 bases; nucleotides outside the gene matches: 6. Here the CDR3 reads CASSPPTGNAEQYF. CDR3 in DNA: TGTGCCAGCTCACCACCGACAGGGAACGCTGAGCAGTACTTC.

In its sample, this clone was seen a few times. The chain has TRBV19 and TRBJ2-2, with 7 bases identical to TRBD1. From germline, CDR1 is LNHDA and CDR2 SQIVND (reference sequence). This CDR3 is built from 15 residues. Trimming removed 3 bases from V and 7 bases from J; junction bases left unmatched: 8. The CDR3 region is CASSIALRTGGELFF. CDR3 bases: TGTGCCAGTAGTATCGCTCTTCGGACAGGCGGGGAGCTGTTTTTT.

The V call is TRBV2, the J call TRBJ1-2, with TRBD1 matching 12 bases. V shed 5 bases and J 4 bases; nucleotides not matched to a gene: 11. Germline V gene lookup returns CDR1 SNHLY and CDR2 FYNNEI. The CDR3 covers 17 residues. This chain's CDR3 is CASSTRRGQGAFYGYTF. CDR3 bases: TGTGCCAGCAGTACGCGAAGGGGACAGGGGGCGTTCTATGGCTACACCTTC. The full variable domain, completed using reference TRBV2 and TRBJ1-2, is EPEVTQTPSHQVTQMGQEVILRCVPISNHLYFYWYRQILGQKVEFLVSFYNNEISEKSEIFDDQFSVERPDGSNFTLKIRSTKLEDSAMYFCASSTRRGQGAFYGYTFGSGTRLTVV.

This chain links TRBV5-1 with TRBJ2-1, with 11 bases identical to TRBD1. Germline V gene lookup returns CDR1 SGHRS and CDR2 YFSETQ. The CDR3 runs 13 residues. V gave up 4 bases and J gave up 8 bases; unmatched junction bases: 2. CDR3 amino acids: CASSVGQGDEQFF. CDR3 DNA sequence: TGCGCCAGCAGCGTGGGACAGGGGGATGAGCAGTTCTTC.

The chain carries TRBV29-1 and TRBJ1-1; tentative D call: TRBD1 (5 bases). The CDR3 consists of 13 residues. The V gene lost 6 bases and the J gene lost 5 bases, with 16 bases spanning the gap. The germline gives CDR1 SQVTM, CDR2 ANQGSEA. The CDR3 DNA sequence: TGCAGCGTCCTGGACGGGGGAAGGACTGAAGCTTTCTTT. This encodes CSVLDGGRTEAFF.

J is TRBJ2-3 and V is TRBV5-1; the match to TRBD2 covers 15 bases. Trimming at V came to 3 bases and at J to 2 bases, leaving 1 base not matched to a gene. The CDR3 is made up of 16 amino acids. CDR1 and CDR2 (germline): SGHRS, YFSETQ. The CDR3 loop is CASSWTSGGDTDTQYF. Written as DNA, the CDR3 is TGCGCCAGCAGCTGGACTAGCGGGGGGGACACAGATACGCAGTATTTT.

This chain links TRBV7-2 with TRBJ2-7, with D possibly being TRBD2 (5 bases). The CDR3 extends over 15 amino acids. Looked up from germline, CDR1 is SGHTA and CDR2 is FQGNSA. V gave up 2 bases and J gave up 10 bases, with 21 bases separating them. As DNA, the CDR3 is TGTGCCAGCAGCTTAACGGACTTCCTAAATCGACTCCAGTACTTC. Translated, it gives CASSLTDFLNRLQYF.

The chain links TRBV7-9 to TRBJ2-5; D is unclear. V shed 1 base and J shed 1 base, with 7 bases lying between them. The germline gives CDR1 SEHNR, CDR2 FQNEAQ (reference sequence). CDR3 length: 14 amino acids. The CDR3 spells CASSLVGLQETQYF. The CDR3 coding sequence is TGTGCCAGCAGCTTAGTTGGGCTCCAAGAGACCCAGTACTTC.

The gene calls are TRBV7-6 and TRBJ2-7; 13 bases agree with TRBD2. J gave up 2 bases and V 1 base, and 2 bases lay outside the gene matches. The germline V gene encodes CDR1 SGHVS and CDR2 FNYEAQ. CDR3 size: 16 residues. The CDR3 coding sequence is TGTGCCAGCAGCTTAGGGGGACTAGCGGGAACCTACGAGCAGTACTTC. It translates to CASSLGGLAGTYEQYF.

The V and J genes are TRBV28 and TRBJ2-5, with 14 nucleotides matching TRBD2. J gave up 0 bases and V 7 bases, and 10 bases lay outside the gene matches. CDR1 MDHEN and CDR2 SYDVKM come from the germline V gene. The CDR3 totals 18 residues. CDR3 residues: CASTPGTSGSAYQETQYF. Here the CDR3 DNA reads TGTGCCAGCACCCCAGGGACTAGCGGGAGCGCGTACCAAGAGACCCAGTACTTC.

This chain links TRBV7-2 with TRBJ2-4, with D possibly being TRBD2 (6 bases). V was pared by 4 bases and J by 13 bases, with 17 bases between. The CDR3 sequence is 13 residues long. Germline CDR1 reads SGHTA; CDR2 reads FQGNSA. CDR3 DNA: TGTGCCAGCAGCTCTCCGGGACTGCGGAGGCAGTACTTC. As protein: CASSSPGLRRQYF.

This chain uses TRBV5-1 with TRBJ1-1; no reliable D call. This CDR3 has 14 residues. Trimming shortened V by 0 bases and J by 0 bases, and 6 bases separated the two germline ends. Germline lookup yields CDR1 SGHRS and CDR2 YFSETQ. CDR3 DNA: TGCGCCAGCAGCTTGGGAGGGTTGAACACTGAAGCTTTCTTT. Translated, it gives CASSLGGLNTEAFF.